A selection of T cell receptor beta chains follows, all from one sample in a study of CD8 T cells in ankylosing spondylitis. TCRdb reprocessed the 5' RACE reads with MiXCR, giving one entry per CDR3 protein. This table holds hundreds of thousands of distinct CDR3 sequences, roughly a sixth found once. Sequenced: blood, either unsorted or a sorted T cell fraction (not recorded which). These receptor sequences come from a male donor with ankylosing spondylitis. The CDR3 runs from the conserved cysteine through the conserved F or W. The order of the fields is V gene, D gene, J gene, clone size, CDR3 DNA, CDR3 protein. D genes are given only for firm matches. Expanded clones are given a class, and other clones once, few, many or no size at all.

V: TRBV3-1; D: .; J: TRBJ2-7; size: .; DNA: TGTGCCAGCAGCCAGAAGCGGGCCCACGAGCAGTACTTC; CDR3: CASSQKRAHEQYF
V: TRBV20-1; D: TRBD2; J: TRBJ2-5; size: .; DNA: TGCAGTGTCTCGACTAGCGTCCAAGAGACCCAGTACTTC; CDR3: CSVSTSVQETQYF
V: TRBV20-1; D: .; J: TRBJ1-4; size: .; DNA: TGCAGTGCTAGTCGAACACCAGAAAAACTGTTTTTT; CDR3: CSASRTPEKLFF
V: TRBV20-1; D: TRBD1; J: TRBJ2-7; size: few; DNA: TGCAGTGCTAGCTGGGACAGGGGATTATACGAGCAGTACTTC; CDR3: CSASWDRGLYEQYF
V: TRBV24-1; D: .; J: TRBJ2-7; size: .; DNA: TGTGCCACCAATAGCGTCTACGAGCAGTACTTC; CDR3: CATNSVYEQYF
V: TRBV10-3; D: .; J: TRBJ2-2; size: .; DNA: TGTGCCTCACAGGGAAGGAACACCGGGGAGCTGTTTTTT; CDR3: CASQGRNTGELFF
V: TRBV9; D: TRBD2; J: TRBJ2-5; size: .; DNA: TGTGCCAGCAGCGTAGGCGCCCCGGGAGGGGAGACCCAGTACTTC; CDR3: CASSVGAPGGETQYF
V: TRBV10-2; D: .; J: TRBJ1-1; size: .; DNA: TGCGCCAGCAAAAGGGACGGCAACACTGAAGCTTTCTTT; CDR3: CASKRDGNTEAFF
V: TRBV27; D: .; J: TRBJ2-6; size: .; DNA: TGTGCCAGCAGTTTCAGGGTTACCTCTGGGGCCAACGTCCTGACTTTC; CDR3: CASSFRVTSGANVLTF
V: TRBV12-3/TRBV12-4; D: .; J: TRBJ1-4; size: .; DNA: TGTGCCAGCAGTTTAGCCGAGTTCGGCCCGGGTGGGGAACTGTTTTTT; CDR3: CASSLAEFGPGGELFF
V: TRBV18; D: .; J: TRBJ1-5; size: .; DNA: TGTGCCAGCTCACCAGGGTCAGGGAATAGCAATCAGCCCCAGCATTTT; CDR3: CASSPGSGNSNQPQHF
V: TRBV7-2; D: .; J: TRBJ2-4; size: few; DNA: TGTGCCAGCAGCTTAAGAGGGTCAAAAAACATTCAGTACTTC; CDR3: CASSLRGSKNIQYF
V: TRBV20-1; D: TRBD2; J: TRBJ2-2; size: few; DNA: TGCAGTGCGCGGACTAGCGGGATTAGGTACACCGGGGAGCTGTTTTTT; CDR3: CSARTSGIRYTGELFF
V: TRBV7-2; D: .; J: TRBJ2-4; size: few; DNA: TGTGCCAGCAGCTTAGGTCGGCCACAGTACTTC; CDR3: CASSLGRPQYF
V: TRBV28; D: .; J: TRBJ2-7; size: few; DNA: TGTGCCAGCAGCCCTCAAGGGCGGGCGAGATCAGACGAGCAGTACTTC; CDR3: CASSPQGRARSDEQYF
V: TRBV2; D: .; J: TRBJ2-5; size: .; DNA: TGTGCCAGCAGTGAAAAAGGGCTGAGGGGGACCCAGTACTTC; CDR3: CASSEKGLRGTQYF
V: TRBV5-5; D: TRBD1; J: TRBJ1-1; size: .; DNA: TGTGCCAGCAGGTCCGGGACAGACACTGAAGCTTTCTTT; CDR3: CASRSGTDTEAFF
V: TRBV7-8; D: .; J: TRBJ1-1; size: few; DNA: TGTGCCAGCAGCTTAGCGGCAGGGGAAAAGAATGAAGCTTTCTTT; CDR3: CASSLAAGEKNEAFF
V: TRBV3-1; D: .; J: TRBJ2-2; size: .; DNA: TGTGCCAGCAGCCTCTGGACAAATACCGGGGAGCTGTTTTTT; CDR3: CASSLWTNTGELFF
V: TRBV5-1; D: .; J: TRBJ2-7; size: .; DNA: TGCGCCAGCACCCGGGACGCCGCCTCCTACGAGCAGTACTTC; CDR3: CASTRDAASYEQYF
V: TRBV29-1; D: TRBD2; J: TRBJ2-7; size: many; DNA: TGCAGCGTTGCCGGGGGGTTTAATCGTAGGTACGAGCAGTACTTC; CDR3: CSVAGGFNRRYEQYF
V: TRBV28; D: TRBD2; J: TRBJ2-3; size: few; DNA: TGTGCCAGCAGTTCTAGCGGCGACCACACAGATACGCAGTATTTT; CDR3: CASSSSGDHTDTQYF
V: TRBV19; D: TRBD1; J: TRBJ1-1; size: .; DNA: TGTGCCAGTAGTGCAATCGGGACAGTGATTGAAGCTTTCTTT; CDR3: CASSAIGTVIEAFF
V: TRBV18; D: .; J: TRBJ2-7; size: once; DNA: TGTGCCAGCTCACCGGAGGAAAGGGGCTACGAGCAGTACTTC; CDR3: CASSPEERGYEQYF
V: TRBV3-1; D: .; J: TRBJ1-2; size: .; DNA: TGTGCCAGCAGCCAAGGTCCTGGCAGAAACTATGGCTACACCTTC; CDR3: CASSQGPGRNYGYTF
V: TRBV5-5; D: TRBD2; J: TRBJ2-1; size: .; DNA: TGTGCCAGCAGCTTGGGGTTAGCGGGAGTTGTCTACAATGAGCAGTTCTTC; CDR3: CASSLGLAGVVYNEQFF
V: TRBV5-1; D: .; J: TRBJ1-3; size: .; DNA: TGCGCCAGCAGTCCGGGACCCTCTGGAAACACCATATATTTT; CDR3: CASSPGPSGNTIYF
V: TRBV5-1; D: .; J: TRBJ2-3; size: many; DNA: TGCGCCAGCTCTTCGGACGTACTAACCACAGATACGCAGTATTTT; CDR3: CASSSDVLTTDTQYF
V: TRBV27; D: TRBD1; J: TRBJ2-5; size: .; DNA: TGTGCCAGCAGTTACAGGGGGATGGAAGAGACCCAGTACTTC; CDR3: CASSYRGMEETQYF
V: TRBV5-1; D: .; J: TRBJ1-1; size: few; DNA: TGCGCCAGCAGCCCGCGGACGGATAACACTGAAGCTTTCTTT; CDR3: CASSPRTDNTEAFF
V: TRBV7-9; D: .; J: TRBJ2-7; size: few; DNA: TGTGCCAGCACCCCGGGTAGCGGACCCTACGAGCAGTACTTC; CDR3: CASTPGSGPYEQYF
V: TRBV6-4; D: TRBD1; J: TRBJ2-2; size: few; DNA: TGTGCCAGCAGGGCGACAGGGGGCACCGGGGAGCTGTTTTTT; CDR3: CASRATGGTGELFF
V: TRBV6-5; D: .; J: TRBJ2-1; size: .; DNA: TGTGCCAGCAGTTACTCGGTGGGGGAGAGAAATGAGCAGTTCTTC; CDR3: CASSYSVGERNEQFF
V: TRBV6-1; D: .; J: TRBJ1-1; size: .; DNA: TGTGCCAGCAGTGAGGGGGCCGGGCACACTGAAGCTTTCTTT; CDR3: CASSEGAGHTEAFF
V: TRBV5-1; D: .; J: TRBJ1-1; size: few; DNA: TGCGCCAGCAGCTTGTACGGACACACTGAAGCTTTCTTT; CDR3: CASSLYGHTEAFF
V: TRBV20-1; D: TRBD2; J: TRBJ2-3; size: .; DNA: TGCAGTGCTAGGACTAGCGGGACCACAGATACGCAGTATTTT; CDR3: CSARTSGTTDTQYF
V: TRBV6-2/TRBV6-3; D: TRBD2; J: TRBJ2-7; size: once; DNA: TGTGCCAGCAGTCTACGACTAGCGGGAGGGCACGAGCAGTACTTC; CDR3: CASSLRLAGGHEQYF
V: TRBV20-1; D: TRBD2; J: TRBJ2-1; size: .; DNA: TGCAGTGCCACCGAGCGGGGGAGGCAGCACAATGAGCAGTTCTTC; CDR3: CSATERGRQHNEQFF
V: TRBV19; D: .; J: TRBJ2-3; size: .; DNA: TGTGCCAGTAGGATGCAGGGTGACACAGATACGCAGTATTTT; CDR3: CASRMQGDTDTQYF
V: TRBV5-1; D: TRBD1; J: TRBJ1-1; size: few; DNA: TGCGCCAGCAGCGCGGACAGGGGGGGTGAAGCTTTCTTT; CDR3: CASSADRGGEAFF
V: TRBV12-3/TRBV12-4; D: .; J: TRBJ2-7; size: many; DNA: TGTGCCAGCAGTTTTGCGGTTGAGCAGTACTTC; CDR3: CASSFAVEQYF
V: TRBV9; D: .; J: TRBJ1-2; size: many; DNA: TGTGCCAGCAGCGTAGGCGGAGGGGGCTACACCTTC; CDR3: CASSVGGGGYTF